A single sample is the source of the 32 T cell receptor beta chains below, sequenced in a study of immune evolution from preneoplasia to lung adenocarcinoma. Repertoires were generated with immunoSEQ multiplex PCR, while TCRdb's copy carries only in-frame clones and drops some. Here the sample spans some 7,700 clones, 65% to 90% being singletons. The sample taken for sequencing was FFPE minimally invasive lung adenocarcinoma tissue. All receptors derive from a donor of 70 years or more with lung adenocarcinoma.

The table lists this clone with a count of one. This sample includes further DNA sequences coding for the same CDR3. This sequence joins TRBV27 and TRBJ2-5, with D unclear. This CDR3 region has 15 residues. Trimming took 2 bases from V and 2 from J, leaving 12 bases between them. Germline V gives CDR1 MNHEY, CDR2 SMNVEV (reference sequence). DNA for the CDR3: TGTGCCAGCAGTTTAGGCGGCGCGGTGCAAGAGACCCAGTACTTC. Protein: CASSLGGAVQETQYF.

The chain is built from TRBV5-1 and TRBJ2-7; D is unresolved. CDR3 length: 13 amino acids. Germline CDR1 is SGHRS and CDR2 is YFSETQ. With 2 bases removed from V and 6 bases from J, the gap between germline ends came to 12 bases. CDR3 DNA: TGCGCCAGCAGCTTTAACTTGAGAGGCGAGCAGTACTTC. Protein product: CASSFNLRGEQYF.

This chain joins TRBV11-3 and TRBJ2-1; TRBD2 matches 12 bases. V shed 5 bases, J shed 8 bases, and the junction held 13 bases outside the gene matches. Looked up from germline, CDR1 is SGHNT and CDR2 is YENEEA. The CDR3 is 17 residues long. CDR3 DNA sequence: TGTGCCAGCAGCCGGGGGCTAGCGGGAGGGCCTGGGTATGAGCAGTTCTTC. It specifies CASSRGLAGGPGYEQFF. The full variable domain, rest sourced from reference TRBV11-3 and TRBJ2-1, is EAGVVQSPRYKIIEKKQPVAFWCNPISGHNTLYWYLQNLGQGPELLIRYENEEAVDDSQLPKDRFSAERLKGVDSTLKIQPAELGDSAVYLCASSRGLAGGPGYEQFFGPGTRLTVL.

The V call is TRBV28, the J call TRBJ1-5; weak D call: TRBD1 (5 bases). V gave up 7 bases and J gave up 1 base, with 17 bases separating them. The CDR3 covers 16 residues. Germline CDR1 is MDHEN and CDR2 is SYDVKM. The CDR3 sequence: CASTPLFRGSNQPQHF. The CDR3 region has the DNA TGTGCCAGCACCCCGCTTTTTCGGGGGAGCAATCAGCCCCAGCATTTT.

The CDR3 DNA follows: TGTGCCAGCAGCTTATCGGGAGATACGCAGTATTTT. Translation: CASSLSGDTQYF. This chain connects TRBV7-2 to TRBJ2-3; no firm D call. The length of the CDR3 is 12 residues. Germline V gene data show CDR1 as SGHTA and CDR2 as FQGNSA. Trimming removed 2 bases at V and 5 bases at J, with 5 bases between.

The gene calls are TRBV25-1 and TRBJ1-1; TRBD1 agrees at 7 bases. Germline assignment: CDR1 MGHDK and CDR2 SYGVNS. V dropped 6 bases and J dropped 10; count of bases not matched to a gene: 8. CDR3 length equals 12 residues. CDR3: CASRGQGVLAFF. The CDR3 DNA is TGTGCCAGCAGGGGGCAGGGGGTTTTAGCTTTCTTT.

This chain joins TRBV5-6 and TRBJ2-7; possibly TRBD1 or TRBD2 for D (5 bases each). V lost 4 bases to trimming and J lost 7 bases, with 21 bases between them. CDR1 and CDR2 from the germline V gene are SGHDT and YYEEEE. The length of the CDR3 is 15 residues. The DNA of the CDR3 is TGTGCCAGCAGCATCGGGACCCCGAGTTTTACGGAGCAGTACTTC. It translates to CASSIGTPSFTEQYF.

V gene TRBV7-9 combines with J gene TRBJ2-3; D may be TRBD2 (6 bases). Between the trimmed V and J ends, which lost 3 bases and 0 bases, there was a span of 7 bases. CDR1 and CDR2 (germline): SEHNR, FQNEAQ (reference sequence). CDR3 length equals 14 residues. CDR3 sequence: CASSLSGSTDTQYF. The CDR3 DNA is TGTGCCAGCAGCTTGAGCGGGAGCACAGATACGCAGTATTTT. Together with reference TRBV7-9 and TRBJ2-3, the CDR3 gives the full variable domain: DTGVSQNPRHKITKRGQNVTFRCDPISEHNRLYWYRQTLGQGPEFLTYFQNEAQLEKSRLLSDRFSAERPKGSFSTLEIQRTEQGDSAMYLCASSLSGSTDTQYFGPGTRLTVL.

The chain recombines TRBV18 with TRBJ1-5; no firm D call. CDR3 length: 13 amino acids. Germline values: CDR1 KGHSH, CDR2 LQKENI. V lost 6 bases, J lost 5 bases, and 11 bases lay in between. Here the CDR3 reads CASSPGEDQPQHF. The CDR3 nucleotides read TGTGCCAGCTCCCCAGGAGAGGATCAGCCCCAGCATTTT.

The V gene is TRBV18, the J gene TRBJ2-7, with 8 bases lining up with TRBD1. Germline V gene sequence: CDR1 KGHSH, CDR2 LQKENI. The trim removed 0 bases at V and 6 bases at J, leaving 19 bases unmatched. The CDR3 spans 19 residues. The CDR3 nucleotides are TGTGCCAGCTCACCACCAGAGCGCCAAGACAGGGGCAGCAGAGGCGAGCAGTACTTC. Amino acids: CASSPPERQDRGSRGEQYF.

The chain joins TRBV28 to TRBJ1-2; TRBD1 might be the D (5 bases). CDR1 MDHEN and CDR2 SYDVKM come from the germline V gene. Trimming took 6 bases from V and 6 from J, leaving 17 bases between them. This CDR3 comprises 14 residues. CDR3 residues: CASSLNAQGHGYTF. CDR3 nucleotide sequence: TGTGCCAGCAGCTTAAACGCCCAGGGACATGGCTACACCTTC.

This clone has a handful of counts. The chain uses TRBV6-1 and TRBJ2-2, with 9 nucleotides matching TRBD1. In germline, CDR1 is MNHNS, CDR2 SASEGT. This CDR3 is built from 14 residues. V lost 6 bases and J lost 4; bases outside the gene matches: 3. The CDR3 is CASRTGGVTGELFF. In DNA form, the CDR3 reads TGTGCCAGCAGGACAGGGGGGGTCACCGGGGAGCTGTTTTTT.

The genes are TRBV18 and TRBJ2-3; 9 bases line up with TRBD1. CDR3 length: 17 residues. The germline gives CDR1 KGHSH, CDR2 LQKENI. V shed 3 bases, J shed 2 bases, and the junction held 9 bases outside the gene matches. DNA for the CDR3: TGTGCCAGCTCACCGCCCTCGGGACAGGGAGCCACAGATACGCAGTATTTT. Encoded protein: CASSPPSGQGATDTQYF.

This sequence joins TRBV9 and TRBJ2-1; 10 nucleotides align to TRBD2. CDR1 is SGDLS, CDR2 YYNGEE, per germline. The CDR3 sequence is 16 residues long. V dropped 3 bases and J dropped 1; count of bases not matched to a gene: 4. CDR3 protein: CASSALLAGSYNEQFF. Written as DNA, the CDR3 is TGTGCCAGCAGCGCTCTACTAGCGGGGTCCTACAATGAGCAGTTCTTC. The full variable domain, rest sourced from reference TRBV9 and TRBJ2-1, is DSGVTQTPKHLITATGQRVTLRCSPRSGDLSVYWYQQSLDQGLQFLIQYYNGEERAKGNILERFSAQQFPDLHSELNLSSLELGDSALYFCASSALLAGSYNEQFFGPGTRLTVL.

In DNA form, the CDR3 reads TGTGCCAGTAGTATAGGTGCAACAATGGCCCAGCATTTT. As protein: CASSIGATMAQHF. V gene TRBV19 combines with J gene TRBJ1-5; D not resolved. Germline CDR1 is LNHDA and CDR2 is SQIVND (reference sequence). The CDR3 runs to 13 residues. V dropped 1 base and J dropped 11 bases, with 12 bases sitting between them.

The chain is built from TRBV28 and TRBJ1-2, with TRBD1 identical over 9 bases. Germline V gives CDR1 MDHEN, CDR2 SYDVKM. The CDR3 runs 14 residues. Trimming removed 8 bases from V and 3 bases from J; junction bases left unmatched: 7. The CDR3 spells CASLTGGADYGYTF. The CDR3 nucleotides read TGTGCCAGCCTAACAGGGGGCGCAGACTATGGCTACACCTTC.

The rearrangement joins TRBV29-1 to TRBJ2-7, with 9 bases that match TRBD2. There are 13 residues in the CDR3. V gave up 4 bases and J gave up 2 bases; unmatched junction bases: 3. Germline V gene lookup returns CDR1 SQVTM and CDR2 ANQGSEA. CDR3 sequence: CSVGAGGAYEQYF. The CDR3 DNA follows: TGCAGCGTTGGAGCGGGAGGAGCCTACGAGCAGTACTTC.

The chain links TRBV5-1 to TRBJ1-5; no firm D call. The CDR3 totals 13 residues. Looked up from germline, CDR1 is SGHRS and CDR2 is YFSETQ. Trimming removed 1 base at V and 6 bases at J, with 8 bases between. Here the CDR3 DNA reads TGCGCCAGCAGCTTGAGTTCGGGTCAGCCCCAGCATTTT. Residues: CASSLSSGQPQHF. The full variable domain, completed using reference TRBV5-1 and TRBJ1-5, is KAGVTQTPRYLIKTRGQQVTLSCSPISGHRSVSWYQQTPGQGLQFLFEYFSETQRNKGNFPGRFSGRQFSNSRSEMNVSTLELGDSALYLCASSLSSGQPQHFGDGTRLSIL.

This chain joins TRBV21-1 and TRBJ2-1; the table's D call, TRBD2, has no DNA check behind it. TRBV21-1 is tagged as a pseudogene. The CDR3 runs to 19 residues. The DNA for the CDR3 is TGTGCCAGCAGCAATGGGCCAAAGGAACTAGCGGAACCCTACAATGAGCAGTTCTTC. Encoded protein: CASSNGPKELAEPYNEQFF.

This clone was detected only once. The gene calls are TRBV28 and TRBJ1-5; 8 positions agree with TRBD1. V trimming: 7 bases; J trimming: 3 bases; junction bases outside the gene matches: 8. The germline V gene encodes CDR1 MDHEN and CDR2 SYDVKM. This CDR3 contains 15 residues. The CDR3 DNA reads as TGTGCCAGCAACGGACAGGGCGTCGTCAATCAGCCCCAGCATTTT. Its translation: CASNGQGVVNQPQHF.

V and J are TRBV4-1 and TRBJ1-1, with D possibly TRBD1 on 6 matching bases. Germline values: CDR1 MGHRA, CDR2 YSYEKL. This CDR3 is built from 15 residues. Trimming removed 3 bases from V and 5 bases from J, with 16 bases in between. CDR3 nucleotide sequence: TGCGCCAGCAGCCAGTTACAGGGAAGGACGACTGAAGCTTTCTTT. This translates into CASSQLQGRTTEAFF.

V and J are TRBV7-6 and TRBJ2-2, with TRBD2 matching over 11 bases. The CDR3 runs 16 residues. Germline CDR1 SGHVS, CDR2 FNYEAQ. V shed 3 bases and J 4 bases; nucleotides not matched to a gene: 4. The CDR3 spells CASSLTSGIVTGELFF. The CDR3 DNA sequence: TGTGCCAGCAGCTTGACTAGCGGGATTGTCACCGGGGAGCTGTTTTTT.

The chain links TRBV25-1 to TRBJ1-1; 9 bases map to TRBD1. This CDR3 is 15 amino acids long. Germline V gives CDR1 MGHDK, CDR2 SYGVNS. V trimming: 6 bases; J trimming: 8 bases; junction bases outside the gene matches: 13. As DNA, the CDR3 is TGTGCCAGCAGACCAACAACAGGGGGCGGTACAGAAGCTTTCTTT. Translated, it gives CASRPTTGGGTEAFF.

The chain combines TRBV5-4 with TRBJ1-1; D remains unclear. V was clipped by 1 base and J by 0 bases, with 7 bases between them. Germline assignment: CDR1 SGHNT and CDR2 YYREEE (reference sequence). CDR3 size: 14 residues. The CDR3 here is CASSLLGLNTEAFF. CDR3 in DNA: TGTGCCAGCAGCTTGTTAGGTCTGAACACTGAAGCTTTCTTT.

The rearrangement uses TRBV29-1 and TRBJ2-7, with 9 bases that match TRBD1. The CDR3 extends over 12 amino acids. The ends lost 4 bases at V and 3 bases at J; junction bases unmatched: 1. CDR1 is SQVTM and CDR2 is ANQGSEA in the germline V gene. This CDR3 reads CSVGTGVYEQYF. The CDR3 DNA follows: TGCAGCGTTGGGACAGGGGTCTACGAGCAGTACTTC.

This clone has just a few counts. This chain links TRBV7-9 with TRBJ2-2; 13 positions match TRBD2. CDR1 and CDR2 (germline): SEHNR, FQNEAQ (reference sequence). The V gene end was trimmed by 4 bases and the J gene end by 4 bases; junction bases not matched to a gene: 3. The CDR3 is made up of 16 amino acids. In DNA, the CDR3 is TGTGCCAGCAGCTCGGGACTAGCGGGAAGCACCGGGGAGCTGTTTTTT. Encoded protein: CASSSGLAGSTGELFF.

This clone was recorded once. Other DNA sequences in the same sample also yield this CDR3. This sequence joins TRBV6-1 and TRBJ1-2, with 10 bases that match TRBD1. J gave up 5 bases and V 4 bases, and 7 bases lay outside the gene matches. The CDR3 spans 15 residues. The germline CDR1 and CDR2 sequences are MNHNS and SASEGT. This CDR3 reads CASSGQGAGDYGYTF. CDR3 nucleotide sequence: TGTGCCAGCAGTGGACAGGGGGCTGGGGATTATGGCTACACCTTC.

The chain uses TRBV5-6 and TRBJ1-1; D gene uncertain. This CDR3 spans 13 amino acids. CDR1 and CDR2 (germline): SGHDT, YYEEEE. V lost 0 bases and J lost 5, with 8 bases in between. CDR3 loop: CASSLGLGTEAFF. CDR3 in DNA: TGTGCCAGCAGCTTGGGACTAGGGACTGAAGCTTTCTTT.

The gene calls are TRBV5-4 and TRBJ2-2, with 10 bases fitting TRBD2. V lost 4 bases and J lost 5; bases outside the gene matches: 5. This CDR3 has 15 residues. The germline V gene has CDR1 SGHNT and CDR2 YYREEE (reference sequence). CDR3 nucleotides: TGTGCCAGCAGCCCCGGGACTAGCGAGACCGGGGAGCTGTTTTTT. Encoded protein: CASSPGTSETGELFF.

The rearrangement uses TRBV10-3 and TRBJ1-1; TRBD1 agrees at 8 bases. CDR3 size: 14 residues. Unmatched junction bases numbered 8, after V lost 7 bases and J lost 4 bases. The V gene's germline CDR1 is ENHRY and CDR2 SYGVKD. Here the CDR3 reads CAIKSGTGSTEAFF. The CDR3 region has the DNA TGTGCCATCAAGTCCGGGACAGGAAGCACTGAAGCTTTCTTT.

J is TRBJ2-7 and V is TRBV23-1, with D possibly TRBD2 on 5 matching bases. TRBV23-1 is filed as an ORF, its function uncertain. This CDR3 spans 16 amino acids. Trimming removed 4 bases at V and 4 bases at J, with 20 bases between. In nucleotides, the CDR3 is TGCGCCAGCAGTCCCCCTCAGGACTGTTTCTTGTACGAGCAGTACTTC. The encoded protein is CASSPPQDCFLYEQYF.

This rearrangement joins TRBV10-3 to TRBJ2-1, with D possibly being TRBD2 (6 bases). The germline V and J ends were trimmed by 7 bases and 4 bases, with 23 bases remaining between them. CDR3 size: 17 residues. CDR1 and CDR2 (germline): ENHRY, SYGVKD. CDR3 DNA sequence: TGTGCCATCACCCTTCCCGACAGCCCGGAGGGGTACAATGAGCAGTTCTTC. Protein: CAITLPDSPEGYNEQFF.